At least ten counts were recorded for the clone carrying this T cell receptor beta chain. The antigen is unknown. Trimming took off 2 bases at V and 6 bases at J, with 9 bases between the two ends. Germline V gene data show CDR1 as MNHEY and CDR2 as SVGAGI. The CDR3 totals 13 residues. A single record per CDR3 protein comes from TCRdb applying MiXCR to the 5' RACE reads. This table holds 140,000 to 150,000 distinct CDR3 sequences, around 3.5% found once. The data are from a study of identical twins. Study-level findings and limits: Twin-shared out-of-frame alpha sequences were enriched for low generation probability. The presence of invariant MAIT and iNKT cells could partly confound analyses of zero-insertion sequences.

The sample comprised memory T cells sorted from blood. The TCR originated in a man in his late teens or twenties in good health. This chain joins TRBV6-5 and TRBJ2-3; D is ambiguous. CDR3 amino acids: CASSYEWLDTQYF. The DNA of the CDR3 is TGTGCCAGCAGTTACGAGTGGCTTGATACGCAGTATTTT.